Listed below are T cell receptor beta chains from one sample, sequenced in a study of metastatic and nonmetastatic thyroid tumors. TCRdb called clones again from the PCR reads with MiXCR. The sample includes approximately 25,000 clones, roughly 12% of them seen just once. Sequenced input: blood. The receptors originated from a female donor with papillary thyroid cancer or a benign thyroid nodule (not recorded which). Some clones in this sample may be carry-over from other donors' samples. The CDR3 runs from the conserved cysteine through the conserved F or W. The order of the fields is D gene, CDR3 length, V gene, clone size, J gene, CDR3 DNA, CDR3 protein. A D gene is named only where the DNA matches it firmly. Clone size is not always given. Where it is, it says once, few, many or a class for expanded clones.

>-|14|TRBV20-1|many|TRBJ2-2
TGCAGTGCCAGAGGGAACGGTAACACCGGGGAGCTGTTTTTT
CSARGNGNTGELFF
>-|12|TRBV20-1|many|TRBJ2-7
TGCAGTGCTACGAAGGGGACTTACGAGCAGTACTTC
CSATKGTYEQYF
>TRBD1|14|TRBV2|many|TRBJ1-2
TGTGCCAGCAGTGGGGACAGGGCAAGTGGTGGCTACACCTTC
CASSGDRASGGYTF
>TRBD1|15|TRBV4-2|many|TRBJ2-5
TGTGCCAGCAGCCAACGGACAGGGGGACGAGAGACCCAGTACTTC
CASSQRTGGRETQYF
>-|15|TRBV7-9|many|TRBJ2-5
TGTGCCAGCAGCCGAACCCTAGCGTACCAAGAGACCCAGTACTTC
CASSRTLAYQETQYF
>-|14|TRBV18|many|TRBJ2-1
TGTGCCAGCTCACCAACTAGGTCCTACAATGAGCAGTTCTTC
CASSPTRSYNEQFF
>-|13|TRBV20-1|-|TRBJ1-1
TGCAGTGCCCGTAGACAGACAAACACTGAAGCTTTCTTT
CSARRQTNTEAFF
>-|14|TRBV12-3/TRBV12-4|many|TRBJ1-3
TGTGCCAGCAGTTTATGGGGGGCTGGAAACACCATATATTTT
CASSLWGAGNTIYF
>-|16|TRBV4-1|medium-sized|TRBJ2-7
TGCGCCAGCAGCCAAGGGTGGCAGTCAAGCTCCTACGAGCAGTACTTC
CASSQGWQSSSYEQYF
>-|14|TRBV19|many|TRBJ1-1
TGTGCCAGTAGTATAGTCGGAATGAACACTGAAGCTTTCTTT
CASSIVGMNTEAFF
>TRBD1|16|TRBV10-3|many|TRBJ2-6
TGTGCCACTCACGGGGGACAGGGCTCTGGGGCCAACGTCCTGACTTTC
CATHGGQGSGANVLTF
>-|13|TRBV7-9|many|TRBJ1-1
TGTGCCAGCAGCACTACGGGGAACACTGAAGCTTTCTTT
CASSTTGNTEAFF
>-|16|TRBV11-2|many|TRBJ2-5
TGTGCCAGCAGCTTAGGCACCCATCCGTACCAAGAGACCCAGTACTTC
CASSLGTHPYQETQYF
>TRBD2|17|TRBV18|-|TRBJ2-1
TGTGCCAGCTCACCCAATACGGGACTAGCGGGAAGTGATGAGCAGTTCTTC
CASSPNTGLAGSDEQFF
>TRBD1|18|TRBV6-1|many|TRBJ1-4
TGTGCCAGCAGTCGGTCCGGGACAGGGGTCCTTTTGGCGGAAAAACTGTTTTTT
CASSRSGTGVLLAEKLFF
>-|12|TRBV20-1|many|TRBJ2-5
TGCAGTGCTAGGCCCTTACAAGAGACCCAGTACTTC
CSARPLQETQYF
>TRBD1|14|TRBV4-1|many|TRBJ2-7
TGCGCCAGCAGCCAAATCGACAGGGCCTACGAGCAGTACTTC
CASSQIDRAYEQYF
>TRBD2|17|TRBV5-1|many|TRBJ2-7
TGCGCCAGCAGCTTGTATGGACTAGCGGGAGAAAGCTACGAGCAGTACTTC
CASSLYGLAGESYEQYF
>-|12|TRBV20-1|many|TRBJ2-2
TGCAGTGCTAGCTATTCGTGGGGGGAGCTGTTTTTT
CSASYSWGELFF
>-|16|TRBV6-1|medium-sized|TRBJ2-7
TGTGCCAGCAGTTTGTCGCACGTCCAATTCTCCTACGAGCAGTACTTC
CASSLSHVQFSYEQYF
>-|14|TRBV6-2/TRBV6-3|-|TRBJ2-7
TGTGCCAGCGGTTCAAACAGGTGCACCTACGAGCAGTACTTC
CASGSNRCTYEQYF
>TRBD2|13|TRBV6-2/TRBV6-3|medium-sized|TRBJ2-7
TGTGCCAGCAGGGCCCGCGGGAGTCCCGAGCAGTACTTC
CASRARGSPEQYF
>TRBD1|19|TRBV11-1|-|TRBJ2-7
TGTGCCAGCAGCTTGGGGGCCCACGGGGCAGGGGGTCCCGAGGGGGAGCAGTACTTC
CASSLGAHGAGGPEGEQYF
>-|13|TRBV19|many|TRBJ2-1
TGTGCCAGTAGTATAGCCCTACTGAATGAGCAGTTCTTC
CASSIALLNEQFF
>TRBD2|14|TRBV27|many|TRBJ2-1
TGTGCCAGCAGTTTAGGCGGGAGGGTCTATGAGCAGTTCTTC
CASSLGGRVYEQFF
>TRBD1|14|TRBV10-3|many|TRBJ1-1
TGTGCCATCAAAATGGACAGGGCGAACACTGAAGCTTTCTTT
CAIKMDRANTEAFF
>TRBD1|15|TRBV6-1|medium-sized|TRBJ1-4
TGTGCCAGCAGTGAACAGGCAGGGGGTAATGAAAAACTGTTTTTT
CASSEQAGGNEKLFF
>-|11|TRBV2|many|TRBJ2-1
TGTGCCAGCAGAGACTACAATGAGCAGTTCTTC
CASRDYNEQFF
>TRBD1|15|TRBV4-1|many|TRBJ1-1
TGCGCCAGCAGCCACCCGGGACAGGGATACTCTGAAGCTTTCTTT
CASSHPGQGYSEAFF
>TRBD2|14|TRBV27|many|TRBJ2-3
TGTGCCAGCAGCAAGCGGGAGGAGAGAGATACGCAGTATTTT
CASSKREERDTQYF
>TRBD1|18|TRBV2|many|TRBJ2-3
TGTGCCAGCAGTGAAGACCTACAGGGGACACATAGCACAGATACGCAGTATTTT
CASSEDLQGTHSTDTQYF
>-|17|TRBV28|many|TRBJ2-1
TGTGCCAGCGACGGGGTAAGCGGGCCCCTCTTTGAGAATGAGCAGTTCTTC
CASDGVSGPLFENEQFF
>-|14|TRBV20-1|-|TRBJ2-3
TGCAGTGCTAGTCGCAGGGCCCTCACAGATACGCAGTATTTT
CSASRRALTDTQYF
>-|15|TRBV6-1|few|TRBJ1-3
TGTGCCAGCAGCCCAAGGACAGCTTCTGGAAACACCATATATTTT
CASSPRTASGNTIYF
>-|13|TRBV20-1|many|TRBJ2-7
TGCAGTGCGGGGGGACACGGGGGCTACGAGCAGTACTTC
CSAGGHGGYEQYF
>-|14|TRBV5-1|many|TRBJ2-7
TGCGCCAGCAGCTTGGGTAAGGGCTCCTACGAGCAGTACTTC
CASSLGKGSYEQYF
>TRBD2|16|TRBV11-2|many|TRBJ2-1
TGTGCCAGCAGCTTAGTGCGCCTAGCGGGAGGGAATGAGCAGTTCTTC
CASSLVRLAGGNEQFF
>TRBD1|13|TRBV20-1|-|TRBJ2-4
TGCAGTGCTAGAGGGGTGGACAGGGGGCGATTGTACTTC
CSARGVDRGRLYF
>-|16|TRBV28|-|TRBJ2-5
TGTGCCAGCAGTTTAGAGGAGGGGGCGACGGAAGAGACCCAGTACTTC
CASSLEEGATEETQYF
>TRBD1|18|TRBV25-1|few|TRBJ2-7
TGTGCCAGCAGCGCCCCGGGACAGCCACAAAGGAGCTCCTACGAGCAGTACTTC
CASSAPGQPQRSSYEQYF
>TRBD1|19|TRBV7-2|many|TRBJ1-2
TGTGCCAGCAGTTTCCCCCCACGCGGGACAGGGGGACCTGTCTATGGCTACACCTTC
CASSFPPRGTGGPVYGYTF
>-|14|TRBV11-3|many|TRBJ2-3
TGTGCCAGCAGCATGGACTATTTCACAGATACGCAGTATTTT
CASSMDYFTDTQYF
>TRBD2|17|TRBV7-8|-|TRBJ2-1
TGTGCCAGCAGCCCGGAGTGGGGTTGTAGCGGGATTCGTAAGCAGTTCTTC
CASSPEWGCSGIRKQFF
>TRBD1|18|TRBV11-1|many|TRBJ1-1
TGTGCCAGCAGCTTCTTAGTAGGCCAGGGGGGGTATGACACTGAAGCTTTCTTT
CASSFLVGQGGYDTEAFF
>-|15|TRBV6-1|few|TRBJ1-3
TGTGCCAGCAGTGAAGATAAGGGCGCCGGAAACACCATATATTTT
CASSEDKGAGNTIYF